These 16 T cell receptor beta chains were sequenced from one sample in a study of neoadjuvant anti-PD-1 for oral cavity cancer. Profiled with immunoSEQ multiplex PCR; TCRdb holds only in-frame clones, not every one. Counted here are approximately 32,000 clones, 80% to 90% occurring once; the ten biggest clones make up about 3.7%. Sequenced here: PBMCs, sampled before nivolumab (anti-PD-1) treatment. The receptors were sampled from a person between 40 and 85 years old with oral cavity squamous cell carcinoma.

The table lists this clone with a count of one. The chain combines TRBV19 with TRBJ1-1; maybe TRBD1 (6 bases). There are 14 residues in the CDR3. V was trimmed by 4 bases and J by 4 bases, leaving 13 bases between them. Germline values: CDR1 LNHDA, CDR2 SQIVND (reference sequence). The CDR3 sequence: CASSTRDIGTEAFF. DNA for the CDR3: TGTGCCAGTAGTACTAGGGACATCGGCACTGAAGCTTTCTTT.

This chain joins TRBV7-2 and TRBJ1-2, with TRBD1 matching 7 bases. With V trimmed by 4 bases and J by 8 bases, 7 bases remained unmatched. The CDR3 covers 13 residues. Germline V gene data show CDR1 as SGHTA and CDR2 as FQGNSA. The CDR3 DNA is TGTACCAGCAGCTCATACAGGGGAGAAGGCTACACCTTC. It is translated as CTSSSYRGEGYTF. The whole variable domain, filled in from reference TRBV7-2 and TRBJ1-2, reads GAGVSQSPSNKVTEKGKDVELRCDPISGHTALYWYRQSLGQGLEFLIYFQGNSAPDKSGLPSDRFSAERTGGSVSTLTIQRTQQEDSAVYLCTSSSYRGEGYTFGSGTRLTVV.

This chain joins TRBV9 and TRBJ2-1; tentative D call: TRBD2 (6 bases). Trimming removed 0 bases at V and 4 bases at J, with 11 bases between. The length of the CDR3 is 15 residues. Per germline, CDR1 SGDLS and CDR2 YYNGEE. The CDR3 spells CASSVAGLGYNEQFF. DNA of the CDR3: TGTGCCAGCAGCGTAGCGGGACTGGGATACAATGAGCAGTTCTTC.

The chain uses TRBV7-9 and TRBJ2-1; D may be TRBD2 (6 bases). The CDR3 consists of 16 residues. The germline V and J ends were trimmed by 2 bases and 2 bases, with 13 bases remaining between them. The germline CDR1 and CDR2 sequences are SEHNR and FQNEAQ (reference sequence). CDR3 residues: CASSLRRGSTYNEQFF. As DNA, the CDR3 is TGTGCCAGCAGCTTAAGGCGGGGCTCAACCTACAATGAGCAGTTCTTC.

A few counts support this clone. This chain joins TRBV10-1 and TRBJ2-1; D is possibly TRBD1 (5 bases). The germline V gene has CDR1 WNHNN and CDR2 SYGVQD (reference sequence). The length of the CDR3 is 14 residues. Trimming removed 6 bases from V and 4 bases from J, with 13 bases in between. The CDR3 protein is CASRVDREYNEQFF. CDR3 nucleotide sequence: TGCGCCAGCAGGGTAGACAGAGAATACAATGAGCAGTTCTTC.

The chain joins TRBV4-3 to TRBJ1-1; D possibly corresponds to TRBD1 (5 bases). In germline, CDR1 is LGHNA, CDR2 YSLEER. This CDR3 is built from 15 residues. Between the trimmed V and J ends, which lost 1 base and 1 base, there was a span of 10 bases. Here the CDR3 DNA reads TGCGCCAGCAGCCAAGGGACCGGGGCGAACACTGAAGCTTTCTTT. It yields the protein CASSQGTGANTEAFF.

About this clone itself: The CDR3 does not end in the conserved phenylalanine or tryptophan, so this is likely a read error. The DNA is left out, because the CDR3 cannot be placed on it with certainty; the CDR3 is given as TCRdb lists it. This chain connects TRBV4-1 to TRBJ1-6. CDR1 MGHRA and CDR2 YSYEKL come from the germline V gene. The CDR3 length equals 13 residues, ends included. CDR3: CASSQDVGSPRSL.

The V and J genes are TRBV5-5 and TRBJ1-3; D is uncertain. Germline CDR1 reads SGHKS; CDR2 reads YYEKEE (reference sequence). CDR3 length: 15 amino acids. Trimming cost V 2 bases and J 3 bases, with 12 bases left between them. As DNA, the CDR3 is TGTGCCAGCAGCTTAGAGGGTACATATGGAAACACCATATATTTT. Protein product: CASSLEGTYGNTIYF.

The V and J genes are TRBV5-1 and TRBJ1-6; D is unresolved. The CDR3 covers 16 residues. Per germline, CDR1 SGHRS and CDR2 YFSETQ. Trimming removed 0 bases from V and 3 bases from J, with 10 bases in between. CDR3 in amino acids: CASSLAGSRYNSPLHF. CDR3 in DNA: TGCGCCAGCAGCTTGGCCGGGTCCCGCTATAATTCACCCCTCCACTTT.

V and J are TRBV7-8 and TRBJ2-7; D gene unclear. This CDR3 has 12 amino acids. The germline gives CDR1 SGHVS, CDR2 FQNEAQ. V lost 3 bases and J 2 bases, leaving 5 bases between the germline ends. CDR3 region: CASSFSAYEQYF. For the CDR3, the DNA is TGTGCCAGCAGCTTTTCTGCCTACGAGCAGTACTTC.

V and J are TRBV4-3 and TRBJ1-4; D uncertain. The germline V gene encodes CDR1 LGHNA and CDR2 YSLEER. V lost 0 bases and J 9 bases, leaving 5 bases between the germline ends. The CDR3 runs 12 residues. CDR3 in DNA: TGCGCCAGCAGCCAAGATCTCCAAAAACTGTTTTTT. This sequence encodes CASSQDLQKLFF.

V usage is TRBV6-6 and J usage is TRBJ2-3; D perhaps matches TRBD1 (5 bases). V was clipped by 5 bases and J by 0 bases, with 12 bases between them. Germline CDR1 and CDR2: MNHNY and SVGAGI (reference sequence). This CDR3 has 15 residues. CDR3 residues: CASSTRTPSTDTQYF. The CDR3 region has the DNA TGTGCCAGCAGTACCAGGACACCGAGCACAGATACGCAGTATTTT.

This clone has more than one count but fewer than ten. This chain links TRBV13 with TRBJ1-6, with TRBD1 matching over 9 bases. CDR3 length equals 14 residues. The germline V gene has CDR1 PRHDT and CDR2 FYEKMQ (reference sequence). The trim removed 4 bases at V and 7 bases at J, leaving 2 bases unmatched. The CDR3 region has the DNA TGTGCCAGCAGCTCGACAGGGGGGAATTCACCCCTCCACTTT. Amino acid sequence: CASSSTGGNSPLHF.

The CDR3 DNA is TGTGCCTGGAGGGACAAGAACACAGATACGCAGTATTTT. Translation gives CAWRDKNTDTQYF. The V and J genes are TRBV30 and TRBJ2-3; TRBD1 might be the D (5 bases). Germline V lookup: CDR1 GTSNPN, CDR2 SVGIG (reference sequence). The CDR3 loop spans 13 amino acids. Deletions cut 3 bases from V and 2 bases from J, with 9 bases between.

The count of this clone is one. The CDR3 nucleotides read TGTGCCAGTAGTAGACTGACAGGGGACACTGAAGCTTTCTTT. This translates into CASSRLTGDTEAFF. This sequence joins TRBV19 and TRBJ1-1, with 8 nucleotides matching TRBD1. J gave up 3 bases and V 4 bases, and 4 bases lay outside the gene matches. CDR3 length: 14 residues. CDR1 and CDR2 (germline): LNHDA, SQIVND (reference sequence).

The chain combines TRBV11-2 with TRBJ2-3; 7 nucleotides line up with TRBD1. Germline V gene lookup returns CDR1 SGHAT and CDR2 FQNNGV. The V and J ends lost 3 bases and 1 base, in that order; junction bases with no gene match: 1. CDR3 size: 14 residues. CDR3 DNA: TGTGCCAGCAGCTTTGACAGGGGCACAGATACGCAGTATTTT. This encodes CASSFDRGTDTQYF. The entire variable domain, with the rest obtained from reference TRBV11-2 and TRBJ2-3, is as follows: EAGVAQSPRYKIIEKRQSVAFWCNPISGHATLYWYQQILGQGPKLLIQFQNNGVVDDSQLPKDRFSAERLKGVDSTLKIQPAKLEDSAVYLCASSFDRGTDTQYFGPGTRLTVL.